This T cell receptor (beta chain) was documented in a study of blood T cell repertoires in COVID-19. Authors' analysis steps: It was from reference gene primer amplification that nucleated cell counts were estimated. Data came from immunoSEQ multiplex PCR; TCRdb stores just in-frame clones and leaves some out. The D gene and trimming were derived from the DNA, and the V and J assignments and clone size from that table. Among more than 300,000 clones listed, around 92% were seen once. Individuals aged roughly 18 to 95 years were recruited from about two dozen US areas. Assignment of participants to cohorts was predicated upon participant-reported clinical history. Input material: PBMCs or T cells enriched from blood (not recorded which). The sequence derives from a woman younger than 45 who had recovered from COVID-19.

As DNA, the CDR3 is TGTGCCAGTAGTACCGGGGGACAGGGGGCGCTTAACTATGGCTACACCTTC. Amino acid sequence: CASSTGGQGALNYGYTF. This rearrangement joins TRBV19 to TRBJ1-2; 12 bases fit TRBD1. From germline, CDR1 is LNHDA and CDR2 SQIVND (reference sequence). The CDR3 runs to 17 residues. V shed 4 bases, J shed 1 base, and the junction held 7 bases outside the gene matches. Full variable domain (outside the CDR3, taken from reference TRBV19 and TRBJ1-2): DGGITQSPKYLFRKEGQNVTLSCEQNLNHDAMYWYRQDPGQGLRLIYYSQIVNDFQKGDIAEGYSVSREKKESFPLTVTSAQKNPTAFYLCASSTGGQGALNYGYTFGSGTRLTVV.